Shown below are 15 T cell receptor beta chains from a single sample sequenced in a study of blood T cell repertoires in COVID-19. Profiled with immunoSEQ multiplex PCR; TCRdb holds only in-frame clones, not every one. The sample contains over 200,000 clones, approximately 80% of which appear only once. Sequencing was carried out using peripheral blood. Receptors originate from a woman of 80 years or more with COVID-19, enrolled during active disease.

The table lists this clone with a few counts. The genes are TRBV5-1 and TRBJ1-2, with TRBD1 matching over 11 bases. From germline, CDR1 is SGHRS and CDR2 YFSETQ. This CDR3 is 15 amino acids long. J lost 3 bases, V lost 0 bases, and 1 base had no gene match. The CDR3 DNA reads TGCGCCAGCAGCTTGGGGACAGGGGGCGACTATGGCTACACCTTC. Protein sequence: CASSLGTGGDYGYTF. Full variable domain (outside the CDR3, taken from reference TRBV5-1 and TRBJ1-2): KAGVTQTPRYLIKTRGQQVTLSCSPISGHRSVSWYQQTPGQGLQFLFEYFSETQRNKGNFPGRFSGRQFSNSRSEMNVSTLELGDSALYLCASSLGTGGDYGYTFGSGTRLTVV.

The chain joins TRBV13 to TRBJ2-2; TRBD2 is a possible D gene (6 bases). CDR1 PRHDT and CDR2 FYEKMQ come from the germline V gene (reference sequence). CDR3 length: 14 residues. The ends were cut back, 1 base at V and 9 bases at J, with 12 bases in the middle. CDR3 protein: CASSLAGVSRELFF. The DNA for the CDR3 is TGTGCCAGCAGCTTAGCGGGAGTGTCGAGGGAGCTGTTTTTT.

The chain couples TRBV2 to TRBJ1-1; 10 nucleotides agree with TRBD1. Germline CDR1 and CDR2: SNHLY and FYNNEI. With V trimmed by 8 bases and J by 4 bases, 13 bases remained unmatched. The CDR3 length is 16 residues. The DNA of the CDR3 is TGTGCCAGCGCGGTGGCGACAGGGGGCTCGGGCACTGAAGCTTTCTTT. Its translation is CASAVATGGSGTEAFF.

V usage is TRBV4-2 and J usage is TRBJ1-1, with D unclear. The CDR3 consists of 15 residues. The V end lost 4 bases, the J end lost 5 bases, and 17 bases lay between the germline ends. Germline CDR1 and CDR2: LGHNA and YNFKEQ. DNA of the CDR3: TGTGCCAGCAGCCCACGTGCGGGGTCGGAAACTGAAGCTTTCTTT. Protein sequence: CASSPRAGSETEAFF.

This chain connects TRBV4-1 to TRBJ1-5; a possible D gene is TRBD1 (6 bases). This CDR3 region has 14 residues. From germline, CDR1 is MGHRA and CDR2 YSYEKL. The germline V and J ends were trimmed by 4 bases and 6 bases, with 13 bases remaining between them. The CDR3 protein is CASSLQGGSQPQHF. CDR3 nucleotides: TGCGCCAGCAGCCTACAGGGTGGGTCTCAGCCCCAGCATTTT.

In nucleotides, the CDR3 is TGCAGCGTTGCCGCCCGTGGACAGCGTGAAGCTTTCTTT. Translated, it gives CSVAARGQREAFF. The V call is TRBV29-1, the J call TRBJ1-1; possible D gene TRBD1, 6 bases. V lost 4 bases to trimming and J lost 7 bases, with 16 bases between them. Germline assignment: CDR1 SQVTM and CDR2 ANQGSEA. The CDR3 is 13 residues long. Full variable domain (rest looked up from reference TRBV29-1 and TRBJ1-1): SAVISQKPSRDICQRGTSLTIQCQVDSQVTMMFWYRQQPGQSLTLIATANQGSEATYESGFVIDKFPISRPNLTFSTLTVSNMSPEDSSIYLCSVAARGQREAFFGQGTRLTVV.

The V call is TRBV9, the J call TRBJ1-4; maybe TRBD1 (6 bases). Trimming took off 2 bases at V and 5 bases at J, with 13 bases between the two ends. Germline CDR1 and CDR2: SGDLS and YYNGEE. The CDR3 has 15 residues. CDR3 coding DNA: TGTGCCAGCAGCGTGTCAACAGGGCGCAATGAAAAACTGTTTTTT. Encoded protein: CASSVSTGRNEKLFF.

The chain recombines TRBV20-1 with TRBJ1-2; no clear D. Germline loops: CDR1 DFQATT, CDR2 SNEGSKA (reference sequence). V was cut by 4 bases and J by 4 bases, with 7 bases left in between. The length of the CDR3 is 11 residues. The CDR3 spells CSATDGYGYTF. CDR3 nucleotide sequence: TGCAGTGCTACAGACGGCTATGGCTACACCTTC.

V gene TRBV27 combines with J gene TRBJ2-7; possible D gene TRBD1, 5 bases. The CDR3 totals 13 residues. Trimming cost V 3 bases and J 3 bases, with 9 bases left between them. Germline V gene data show CDR1 as MNHEY and CDR2 as SMNVEV (reference sequence). As DNA, the CDR3 is TGTGCCAGCAGTTTGTCAAGGGGCTACGAGCAGTACTTC. This gives the protein CASSLSRGYEQYF.

The chain couples TRBV20-1 to TRBJ2-1; 9 bases match TRBD2. Germline V lookup: CDR1 DFQATT, CDR2 SNEGSKA (reference sequence). The CDR3 sequence is 14 residues long. V was clipped by 3 bases and J by 7 bases; unmatched bases: 7. The CDR3 spells CSASSGTSYNEQFF. The CDR3 bases are TGCAGTGCTAGTTCCGGGACTAGCTATAATGAGCAGTTCTTC.

The V call is TRBV9, the J call TRBJ2-3, with a weak D call TRBD2 (6 bases). Trimming removed 0 bases at V and 0 bases at J, with 8 bases between. CDR1 SGDLS and CDR2 YYNGEE come from the germline V gene. There are 15 residues in the CDR3. DNA for the CDR3: TGTGCCAGCAGCGTAGCGGGGACTAGCACAGATACGCAGTATTTT. It translates to CASSVAGTSTDTQYF. Together with reference TRBV9 and TRBJ2-3, the CDR3 gives the full variable domain: DSGVTQTPKHLITATGQRVTLRCSPRSGDLSVYWYQQSLDQGLQFLIQYYNGEERAKGNILERFSAQQFPDLHSELNLSSLELGDSALYFCASSVAGTSTDTQYFGPGTRLTVL.

This chain links TRBV5-8 with TRBJ1-2; 8 nucleotides line up with TRBD1. Germline loops: CDR1 SGHTS, CDR2 YDEGEE. The CDR3 is made up of 13 amino acids. V shed 5 bases, J shed 6 bases, and the junction held 6 bases outside the gene matches. CDR3 DNA sequence: TGTGCCAGCAGGCTAACAGGGGGAGATGGCTACACCTTC. Its translation is CASRLTGGDGYTF.

The V call is TRBV10-3, the J call TRBJ2-5; the match to TRBD2 covers 7 bases. V trimming: 5 bases; J trimming: 5 bases; junction bases outside the gene matches: 5. There are 13 residues in the CDR3. Per germline, CDR1 ENHRY and CDR2 SYGVKD. As DNA, the CDR3 is TGTGCCATCAGTCGGGGAGGGCTGGAGACCCAGTACTTC. Translating it yields CAISRGGLETQYF.

The chain carries TRBV6-4 and TRBJ2-1, with 8 bases that match TRBD2. The V and J ends lost 2 bases and 6 bases, in that order; junction bases with no gene match: 12. CDR3 length: 17 amino acids. Per germline, CDR1 MRHNA and CDR2 SNTAGT. The CDR3 protein is CASSDHPGLAASNEQFF. For the CDR3, the DNA is TGTGCCAGCAGTGACCATCCTGGACTAGCCGCAAGCAATGAGCAGTTCTTC.

The chain employs TRBV12-3 or TRBV12-4 and TRBJ1-2, with D tentatively TRBD1 (5 bases). V lost 5 bases and J lost 7, with 14 bases in between. The CDR3 is 13 residues long. CDR3 coding DNA: TGTGCCAGCAGTCCCGGGGGGGAAGGTGGCTACACCTTC. Translated, it gives CASSPGGEGGYTF.